The T cell receptor (beta chain) described here comes from a study of cytomegalovirus exposure and HLA in healthy donors. Germline V lookup: CDR1 LNHDA, CDR2 SQIVND (reference sequence). This CDR3 is 13 amino acids long. The PCR employed 60 Vbeta primers together with 13 Jbeta primers. Libraries were prepared by immunoSEQ multiplex PCR; TCRdb keeps only in-frame clonotypes and omits some of them. Here the sample spans more than 80,000 clones, around 69% being singletons. This clone has more than one count but fewer than ten. Its specificity is unknown. Whole-study results and caveats: In all likelihood, a cluster of highly shared sequence variants was a sequencing artifact.

The TCR originated in a woman aged 55-70 years in good health and CMV-seropositive. Material for sequencing was PBMCs. This chain uses TRBV19 with TRBJ2-5, with D perhaps matching TRBD2 (6 bases). The tail of the sequence fits TRBJ2-7 better, so the J call may be wrong. CDR3 sequence (DNA): TGTGCCAGTAGTAGTGGAGGGTCCTACGAGCAGTACTTC. It translates to CASSSGGSYEQYF.